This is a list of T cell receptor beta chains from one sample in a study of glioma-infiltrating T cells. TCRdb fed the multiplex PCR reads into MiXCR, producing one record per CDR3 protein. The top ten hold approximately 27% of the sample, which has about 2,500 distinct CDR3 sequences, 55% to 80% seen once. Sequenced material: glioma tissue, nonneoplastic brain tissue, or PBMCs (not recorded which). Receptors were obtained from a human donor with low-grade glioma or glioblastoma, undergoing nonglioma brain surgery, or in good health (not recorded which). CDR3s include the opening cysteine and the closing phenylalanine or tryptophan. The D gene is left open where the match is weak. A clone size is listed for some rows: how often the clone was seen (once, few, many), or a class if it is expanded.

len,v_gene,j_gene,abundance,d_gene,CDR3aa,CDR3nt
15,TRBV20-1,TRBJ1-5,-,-,CSASPAGPSNESQNF,TGCAGTGCTAGCCCAGCCGGGCCCAGCAATGAGTCCCAGAATTTT
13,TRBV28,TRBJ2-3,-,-,CASSPSPTDMQYF,TGTGCTAGCAGTCCTTCCCCGACGGATATGCAGTATTTC
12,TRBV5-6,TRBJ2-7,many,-,CASSLDFYEQYF,TGTGCCAGCAGCCTTGACTTTTACGAGCAGTACTTC
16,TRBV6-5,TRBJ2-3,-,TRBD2,CASSYSSSGRTDTQYF,TGTGCCAGCAGTTACTCGAGTAGCGGGAGAACAGATACGCAGTATTTT
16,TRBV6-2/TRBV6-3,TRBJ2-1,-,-,CASSPGGPRTYNEQFF,TGTGCCAGCAGTCCAGGGGGGCCTCGGACCTACAATGAGCAGTTCTTC
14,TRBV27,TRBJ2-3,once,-,CASGETGRTDTQYF,TGTGCCAGCGGGGAGACAGGGAGGACAGATACGCAGTATTTT
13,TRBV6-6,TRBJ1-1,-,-,CSRSYSSRKEDFF,TGTTCCAGAAGTTACTCGAGTAGAAAGGAAGATTTCTTT
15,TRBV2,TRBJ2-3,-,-,CASSSPPGATDPQYF,TGTGCCAGCAGTTCTCCGCCGGGGGCGACAGATCCGCAGTATTTT
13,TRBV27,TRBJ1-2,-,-,CASSLSPGRGHNF,TGTGCCAGCAGTTTATCCCCGGGGAGAGGGCACAACTTC
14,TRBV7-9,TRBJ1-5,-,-,CASSLTPIHPPQHF,TGTGCCAGCAGTCTCACCCCTATCCATCCGCCCCAGCATTTT
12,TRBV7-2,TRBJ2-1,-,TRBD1,CARGDRMSEQFF,TGTGCCAGGGGGGACAGAATGAGTGAGCAGTTCTTC
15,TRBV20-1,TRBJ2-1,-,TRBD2,CSAGSPGLAYNEQFF,TGCAGTGCTGGCAGCCCGGGACTAGCGTACAACGAGCAGTTCTTC
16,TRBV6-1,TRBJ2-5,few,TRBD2,CASSLSTSGGQETQYF,TGTGCCAGCAGTCTTTCGACTAGCGGGGGCCAAGAGACCCAGTACTTC
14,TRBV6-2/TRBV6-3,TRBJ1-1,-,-,CASSYLPERSEAFF,TGTGCCAGCAGTTATCTCCCCGAACGCTCTGAAGCTTTCTTT
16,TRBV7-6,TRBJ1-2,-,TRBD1,CASSPTPGQDFYGYTF,TGTGCCAGCAGCCCCACCCCGGGACAGGACTTCTATGGCTACACCTTC
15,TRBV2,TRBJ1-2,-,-,CASFLFSGVNYGYTF,TGTGCCAGCTTCCTCTTCTCAGGGGTTAACTATGGCTACACCTTC
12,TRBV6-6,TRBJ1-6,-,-,CASSYTYYYPHF,TGTGCCAGCAGTTACACCTATTACTATCCCCACTTT
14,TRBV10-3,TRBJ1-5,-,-,CAISESITNHPQHF,TGTGCCATTAGTGAGTCGATCACCAATCACCCCCAGCATTTT
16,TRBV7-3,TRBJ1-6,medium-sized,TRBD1,CASSAGQGVGVSPLHF,TGTGCCAGCAGCGCCGGACAGGGGGTTGGGGTATCACCCCTCCACTTT
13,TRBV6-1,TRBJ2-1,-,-,CAREALRLPEQFF,TGTGCCAGAGAGGCATTAAGACTACCCGAGCAGTTCTTC
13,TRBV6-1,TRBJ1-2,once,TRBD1,CVSGSWDSEGYAF,TGTGTCAGCGGCTCCTGGGACAGTGAAGGCTACGCCTTC
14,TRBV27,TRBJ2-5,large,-,CASSLDTLGETQYF,TGTGCCAGCAGTCTCGACACTTTAGGGGAGACCCAGTACTTC
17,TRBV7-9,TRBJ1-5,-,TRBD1,CASSPYNGTGGNQPQHF,TGTGCCAGCAGCCCCTACAACGGGACAGGGGGGAACCAGCCTCAGCATTTT
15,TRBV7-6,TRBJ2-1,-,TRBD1,CASSHPGQEGNEQFF,TGTGCCAGCAGCCACCCGGGACAGGAGGGCAATGAGCAGTTCTTC
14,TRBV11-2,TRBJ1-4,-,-,CASSFVEGNEKLFF,TGTGCCAGCAGCTTCGTAGAAGGGAATGAAAAACTGTTTTTT
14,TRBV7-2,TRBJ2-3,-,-,CASSLAPNTAPPYF,TGTGCCAGCAGCTTAGCTCCCAACACAGCTCCGCCGTATTTT
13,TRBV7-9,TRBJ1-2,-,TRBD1,CASSTGQGTCSPF,TGTGCCAGCAGTACTGGACAGGGTACTTGCTCCCCCTTC
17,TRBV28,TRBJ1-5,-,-,CASGNYEPRYSNQPKHF,TGTGCCAGTGGAAATTACGAGCCGAGATATAGCAATCAGCCCAAGCATTTT
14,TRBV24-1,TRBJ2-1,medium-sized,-,CATSDMAGVGEQFF,TGTGCCACCAGTGATATGGCAGGCGTAGGTGAGCAGTTCTTC
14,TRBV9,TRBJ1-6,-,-,CASRVGPGNSPLHF,TGTGCCAGTAGGGTAGGTCCGGGGAATTCACCCCTCCACTTT
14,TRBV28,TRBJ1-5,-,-,CASSLSYSNQPQNF,TGCGCCAGCAGTTTGAGTTATAGCAATCAGCCACAGAATTTT
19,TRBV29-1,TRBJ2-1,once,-,CSVEDISFTAAGIYNEQFF,TGCAGCGTTGAAGATATCTCCTTTACCGCCGCCGGGATTTACAATGAGCAGTTCTTC
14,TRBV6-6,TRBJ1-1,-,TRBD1,CVSSYRGRNTEAFF,TGTGTTAGCAGTTACAGGGGCCGGAACACTGAAGCCTTCTTT
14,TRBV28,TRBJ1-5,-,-,CASSLSYSNQTQHF,TGTGCCAGCAGTTTGAGCTATAGCAATCAGACACAGCATTTT
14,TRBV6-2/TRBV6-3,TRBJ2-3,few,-,CASSPGSRTDTQYF,TGTGCCAGCTCCCCCGGTTCGCGCACAGATACGCAGTATTTT
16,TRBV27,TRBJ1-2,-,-,CASILSHSGVGSGYTF,TGTGCCAGCATTTTATCACATTCAGGTGTTGGATCTGGCTACACCTTC
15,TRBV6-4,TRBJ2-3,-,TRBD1,CASSDWMTGLDTQYF,TGTGCCAGCAGTGACTGGATGACAGGGCTAGATACGCAGTACTTT
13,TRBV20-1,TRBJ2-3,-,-,CSGVLGRTDTQYF,TGCAGTGGGGTTCTCGGGAGAACAGATACGCAGTATTTT
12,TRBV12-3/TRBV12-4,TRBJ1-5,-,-,CVGTSHSGPRHF,TGTGTCGGCACCTCACACTCGGGGCCCCGGCATTTT
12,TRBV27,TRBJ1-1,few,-,CASSTQNTEAFF,TGTGCCAGCAGTACCCAGAACACTGAAGCTTTCTTT
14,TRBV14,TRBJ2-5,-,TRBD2,CASSQGGGQETQYF,TGTGCCAGCAGCCAAGGCGGGGGCCAAGAGACCCAGTACTTC
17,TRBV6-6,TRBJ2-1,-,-,CGGSYTAGKSSYNEQFF,TGTGGCGGCAGTTACACCGCCGGAAAGAGCTCCTACAATGAGCAGTTCTTC
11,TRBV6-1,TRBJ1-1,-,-,CASSRDTEAFF,TGTGCCAGCAGCCGGGACACTGAAGCTTTCTTT
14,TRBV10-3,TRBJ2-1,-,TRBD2,CAIRTSGKRDEQFF,TGTGCCATCAGAACTAGCGGAAAAAGGGATGAGCAGTTCTTC
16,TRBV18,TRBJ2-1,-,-,CASSAAYARSYNEQFF,TGTGCCAGCTCTGCCGCATATGCGCGCTCCTACAATGAGCAGTTCTTC
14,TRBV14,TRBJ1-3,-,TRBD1,CASSQQGEGNTIYF,TGTGCCAGCAGCCAACAGGGGGAAGGAAACACCATATATTTT
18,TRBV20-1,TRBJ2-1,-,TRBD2,CSARDTTSGGAQHNEQFF,TGCAGTGCTAGAGATACCACTAGCGGGGGAGCACAACACAATGAGCAGTTCTTC